The 32 T cell receptor beta chains below were found in one sample sequenced in a study of CD8 T cells in ankylosing spondylitis. Findings and caveats of the study: Fewer than ten highly homologous variants made up a TCR beta motif that seemed to typify ankylosing spondylitis blood.

These receptors are not linked to any known antigen. TCRdb ran MiXCR on the 5' RACE reads and lists one entry per CDR3 protein. The sample comprises fewer than 450,000 distinct CDR3 sequences, 15% to 20% of which are singletons, and around 0.92% rests with the top ten. The sequencing input was blood, either unsorted or a sorted T cell fraction (not recorded which). The receptors here all came from a male donor with ankylosing spondylitis.

The V call is TRBV5-4, the J call TRBJ1-1; D remains unclear. The V and J ends lost 3 bases and 1 base respectively, with 13 bases between them. The CDR3 has 15 residues. The germline CDR1 and CDR2 sequences are SGHNT and YYREEE (reference sequence). The CDR3 spells CASSSGKGKNTEAFF. In DNA, the CDR3 is TGTGCCAGCAGCTCCGGGAAGGGAAAGAACACTGAAGCTTTCTTT. Full variable domain (missing parts from reference TRBV5-4 and TRBJ1-1): ETGVTQSPTHLIKTRGQQVTLRCSSQSGHNTVSWYQQALGQGPQFIFQYYREEENGRGNFPPRFSGLQFPNYSSELNVNALELDDSALYLCASSSGKGKNTEAFFGQGTRLTVV.

Only a few counts were recorded for this clonotype. The chain uses TRBV5-1 and TRBJ2-5, with 10 bases identical to TRBD1. The germline V gene has CDR1 SGHRS and CDR2 YFSETQ. This CDR3 region has 12 residues. J was trimmed by 5 bases and V by 9 bases; bases with no gene match: 4. CDR3 amino acids: CATTGGGETQYF. The CDR3 DNA is TGCGCCACGACAGGGGGCGGGGAGACCCAGTACTTC. Full variable domain (missing parts from reference TRBV5-1 and TRBJ2-5): KAGVTQTPRYLIKTRGQQVTLSCSPISGHRSVSWYQQTPGQGLQFLFEYFSETQRNKGNFPGRFSGRQFSNSRSEMNVSTLELGDSALYLCATTGGGETQYFGPGTRLLVL.

The V call is TRBV20-1, the J call TRBJ2-3; the match to TRBD2 covers 11 bases. Germline lookup yields CDR1 DFQATT and CDR2 SNEGSKA (reference sequence). V lost 6 bases and J lost 5; bases outside the gene matches: 7. The CDR3 runs 14 residues. The CDR3 DNA follows: TGCAGTGCCCCGGGACTAGCGGAGAAAGATACGCAGTATTTT. Its translation is CSAPGLAEKDTQYF.

This clonotype was counted only a few times. The rearrangement uses TRBV7-9 and TRBJ1-2, with TRBD1 matching over 7 bases. Germline assignment: CDR1 SEHNR and CDR2 FQNEAQ (reference sequence). The V gene end was trimmed by 4 bases and the J gene end by 4 bases; junction bases not matched to a gene: 9. The CDR3 contains 15 residues. CDR3 nucleotide sequence: TGTGCCAGCAGCTCCCGGGACAGCCCTTCCTATGGCTACACCTTC. Translated, it gives CASSSRDSPSYGYTF.

This sequence joins TRBV18 and TRBJ2-5; D unresolved. The CDR3 is 13 amino acids. The ends were cut back, 0 bases at V and 5 bases at J, with 7 bases in the middle. Germline lookup yields CDR1 KGHSH and CDR2 LQKENI. The CDR3 nucleotides read TGTGCCAGCTCACCACCGACCGCGGAGACCCAGTACTTC. Amino acid sequence: CASSPPTAETQYF.

CDR3: CASKRRGSTEAFF. The CDR3 region has the DNA TGTGCCAGCAAGAGGAGGGGAAGTACTGAAGCTTTCTTT. The J gene is TRBJ1-1, the V gene TRBV27; tentatively, D is TRBD1 (5 bases). In germline, CDR1 is MNHEY, CDR2 SMNVEV (reference sequence). Trimming took 7 bases from V and 5 from J, leaving 14 bases between them. The CDR3 consists of 13 residues.

The CDR3 DNA reads TGTGCCAGCAGCTCCATCTACGAGCAGTACTTC. This gives the protein CASSSIYEQYF. V is TRBV11-2 and J is TRBJ2-7, with D hard to call. With 4 bases removed from V and 3 bases from J, the gap between germline ends came to 4 bases. CDR1 SGHAT and CDR2 FQNNGV come from the germline V gene. The CDR3 extends over 11 amino acids. Looking up the rest from reference TRBV11-2 and TRBJ2-7 gives the full variable domain: EAGVAQSPRYKIIEKRQSVAFWCNPISGHATLYWYQQILGQGPKLLIQFQNNGVVDDSQLPKDRFSAERLKGVDSTLKIQPAKLEDSAVYLCASSSIYEQYFGPGTRLTVT.

The chain joins TRBV5-1 to TRBJ2-5; 7 bases are shared with TRBD2. Germline V gives CDR1 SGHRS, CDR2 YFSETQ. V lost 5 bases to trimming and J lost 0 bases; unmatched junction nucleotides: 1. This CDR3 spans 13 amino acids. The CDR3 sequence: CASRGGDQETQYF. For the CDR3, the DNA is TGCGCCAGCAGGGGGGGGGACCAAGAGACCCAGTACTTC.

This chain links TRBV6-2 or TRBV6-3 with TRBJ2-1; 12 bases match TRBD2. The CDR3 extends over 16 amino acids. In germline, CDR1 is MNHEY, CDR2 SVGEGT. V trimming: 6 bases; J trimming: 9 bases; junction bases outside the gene matches: 12. The CDR3 sequence is CASRETSGSPRGEQFF. DNA for the CDR3: TGTGCCAGCAGAGAGACTAGCGGGAGCCCCCGAGGTGAGCAGTTCTTC.

This clonotype was picked up a small number of times. This sequence joins TRBV6-5 and TRBJ2-1; D possibly corresponds to TRBD2 (6 bases). Trimming left V 3 bases short and J 2 bases short, with 11 bases between. Germline V lookup: CDR1 MNHEY, CDR2 SVGAGI. This CDR3 region has 15 residues. CDR3 residues: CASSYGAGPYNEQFF. The DNA for the CDR3 is TGTGCCAGCAGTTATGGTGCGGGGCCCTACAATGAGCAGTTCTTC.

This clonotype was seen more than once but under ten times. The V call is TRBV6-5, the J call TRBJ1-5; unclear D gene. From germline, CDR1 is MNHEY and CDR2 SVGAGI. V lost 4 bases to trimming and J lost 5 bases, with 9 bases between them. The CDR3 consists of 13 residues. CDR3 residues: CASSSRHDQPQHF. CDR3 coding DNA: TGTGCCAGCAGTTCTCGACATGATCAGCCCCAGCATTTT.

This clonotype was detected a few times. The V gene is TRBV20-1, the J gene TRBJ1-2, with D uncertain. This CDR3 has 13 residues. Trimming stripped 0 bases from V and 7 bases from J, with 12 bases between. Germline CDR1 reads DFQATT; CDR2 reads SNEGSKA (reference sequence). CDR3 DNA: TGCAGTGCTAGAGATCAATGGTTCTCTGGCTACACCTTC. This sequence encodes CSARDQWFSGYTF.

There are a few counts of this clonotype. This chain links TRBV4-3 with TRBJ2-5, with 7 nucleotides matching TRBD2. The CDR3 covers 16 residues. V lost 0 bases to trimming and J lost 1 base; unmatched junction nucleotides: 5. Germline CDR1 and CDR2: LGHNA and YSLEER. The CDR3 here is CASSQEVAGTQETQYF. The CDR3 DNA reads as TGCGCCAGCAGCCAAGAAGTAGCGGGCACCCAAGAGACCCAGTACTTC.

Details on this clonotype: Because it lacks the conserved phenylalanine or tryptophan at the end, this CDR3 is likely a read error. The CDR3 region has the DNA TGTGCCATCAGTGAGGGCGATACGCAGTATTCT. This codes for CAISEGDTQYS. The chain carries TRBV10-3 and TRBJ2-3; unclear D gene. CDR3 length equals 11 residues. Trimming pared 2 bases from V and 6 bases from J, leaving 3 bases between. The V gene's germline CDR1 is ENHRY and CDR2 SYGVKD.

In its sample, this clonotype was seen a few times. V gene TRBV10-3 combines with J gene TRBJ2-7; 10 bases fit TRBD1. Germline V CDR1 and CDR2: ENHRY, SYGVKD. The CDR3 runs to 13 residues. The V and J ends lost 9 bases and 6 bases, in that order; junction bases with no gene match: 8. CDR3 nucleotide sequence: TGTGCCATAGCGACAGGGGGCTCGTCCGAGCAGTACTTC. This gives the protein CAIATGGSSEQYF.

This clonotype was seen a few times. The CDR3 sequence: CASSYETGIAFF. As DNA, the CDR3 is TGTGCCAGCAGTTACGAGACAGGGATCGCTTTCTTT. V gene TRBV6-6 combines with J gene TRBJ1-1; TRBD1 aligns across 7 bases. V was pared by 2 bases and J by 11 bases, with 5 bases of the junction left unmatched. The CDR3 is 12 residues long. CDR1 MNHNY and CDR2 SVGAGI come from the germline V gene (reference sequence).

The chain employs TRBV4-3 and TRBJ2-1; D gene unclear. Trimming pared 0 bases from V and 4 bases from J, leaving 13 bases between. CDR3 length: 16 residues. From germline, CDR1 is LGHNA and CDR2 YSLEER. The CDR3 here is CASSQDLTSVYNEQFF. CDR3 DNA sequence: TGCGCCAGCAGCCAAGATCTGACTTCCGTTTACAATGAGCAGTTCTTC.

This chain links TRBV15 with TRBJ2-1; 8 bases are a match to TRBD2. This CDR3 is built from 14 residues. Trimming cost V 2 bases and J 14 bases; bases outside gene matches: 11. Germline CDR1 reads LNHNV; CDR2 reads YYDKDF (reference sequence). CDR3 amino acids: CATSRQLAAEAKFF. CDR3 coding DNA: TGTGCCACCAGCAGACAACTAGCGGCCGAGGCGAAGTTCTTC.

This clonotype was seen a handful of times. V and J are TRBV27 and TRBJ2-7; D is possibly TRBD1 (5 bases). CDR3 length: 15 amino acids. V lost 4 bases to trimming and J lost 2 bases, with 15 bases between them. The germline V gene encodes CDR1 MNHEY and CDR2 SMNVEV (reference sequence). This chain's CDR3 is CASSSREEQTYEQYF. The CDR3 region has the DNA TGTGCCAGCAGTTCCAGGGAAGAACAGACCTACGAGCAGTACTTC.

This clonotype was counted at least ten times. The chain is built from TRBV29-1 and TRBJ2-1, with 8 bases identical to TRBD2. Trimming cost V 4 bases and J 5 bases; bases outside gene matches: 10. CDR1 is SQVTM, CDR2 ANQGSEA, per germline. The CDR3 extends over 15 amino acids. CDR3: CSVGGSGTRNNEQFF. The CDR3 nucleotides read TGCAGCGTTGGGGGCTCCGGGACTAGAAACAATGAGCAGTTCTTC.

The table lists this clonotype with a few counts. The chain uses TRBV20-1 and TRBJ2-7, with 9 bases matching TRBD1. Per the germline V gene, CDR1 is DFQATT and CDR2 is SNEGSKA (reference sequence). The length of the CDR3 is 15 residues. With 0 bases clipped from V and 4 bases from J, the junction kept 7 bases outside the gene matches. The DNA for the CDR3 is TGCAGTGCTAGAGAGCCCAGCGGGACAGGGTACGAGCAGTACTTC. As protein: CSAREPSGTGYEQYF.

In this sample, this clonotype turned up a few times. The V call is TRBV20-1, the J call TRBJ2-7; tentatively, D is TRBD1 (7 bases). CDR3 length equals 14 residues. Germline loops: CDR1 DFQATT, CDR2 SNEGSKA (reference sequence). V dropped 6 bases and J dropped 3 bases, with 18 bases sitting between them. CDR3 DNA sequence: TGCAGTGCCCCGTTGGCCCAGGGGGGCTACGAGCAGTACTTC. This gives the protein CSAPLAQGGYEQYF.

This clonotype was observed many times. The gene calls are TRBV7-2 and TRBJ1-1; 7 nucleotides agree with TRBD1. Trimming removed 3 bases from V and 7 bases from J; junction bases left unmatched: 8. The CDR3 extends over 14 amino acids. CDR1 and CDR2 from the germline V gene are SGHTA and FQGNSA. In nucleotides, the CDR3 is TGTGCCAGCAGCTTCGACAGGGTATCGAATGAAGCTTTCTTT. Translated: CASSFDRVSNEAFF.

This clonotype was seen only a few times. This rearrangement joins TRBV20-1 to TRBJ1-5; D is undetermined. V was clipped by 1 base and J by 0 bases, with 10 bases between them. The CDR3 length is 15 residues. CDR1 and CDR2 from the germline V gene are DFQATT and SNEGSKA (reference sequence). The CDR3, as DNA: TGCAGTGCTAGAGTGTCGGACTATAGCAATCAGCCCCAGCATTTT. It translates to CSARVSDYSNQPQHF.

This clonotype was seen repeatedly, ten times or more. The chain employs TRBV11-2 and TRBJ1-1; the D gene is possibly TRBD1 (5 bases). CDR1 and CDR2 (germline): SGHAT, FQNNGV. The CDR3 is 13 amino acids. V was trimmed by 3 bases and J by 1 base, leaving 6 bases between them. The CDR3 reads CASSFRENTEAFF. In DNA form, the CDR3 reads TGTGCCAGCAGCTTCAGGGAGAACACTGAAGCTTTCTTT.

This clonotype was observed a handful of times. Here the CDR3 reads CASSYSRQTEAFF. The CDR3 coding sequence is TGTGCCAGCAGTTATTCTCGGCAGACTGAAGCTTTCTTT. The chain has TRBV6-5 and TRBJ1-1; D is unclear. V lost 3 bases and J 5 bases, leaving 10 bases between the germline ends. The CDR3 consists of 13 residues. CDR1 is MNHEY, CDR2 SVGAGI, per germline.

J is TRBJ1-5 and V is TRBV19, with D uncertain. The V end lost 0 bases, the J end lost 1 base, and 4 bases lay between the germline ends. The CDR3 is made up of 14 amino acids. Germline CDR1 is LNHDA and CDR2 is SQIVND (reference sequence). CDR3 in amino acids: CASSIDRSNQPQHF. DNA for the CDR3: TGTGCCAGTAGTATAGACAGGAGCAATCAGCCCCAGCATTTT.

This clonotype came up a few times. The genes are TRBV3-1 and TRBJ1-2; TRBD1 matches at 7 bases. Germline trimming cut 2 bases from V and 5 bases from J; bases unmatched to any gene: 8. Germline lookup yields CDR1 LGHDT and CDR2 YNNKEL (reference sequence). This CDR3 is 15 amino acids long. CDR3 amino acids: CASSQSAGQMYGYTF. The CDR3 region has the DNA TGTGCCAGCAGCCAATCCGCGGGACAGATGTATGGCTACACCTTC.

This chain uses TRBV12-3 or TRBV12-4 with TRBJ2-3, with D possibly TRBD2 on 6 matching bases. V lost 5 bases to trimming and J lost 2 bases, with 17 bases between them. This CDR3 contains 16 residues. As DNA, the CDR3 is TGTGCCAGCAGTCCGGTAGTTAGCGGTTACACAGATACGCAGTATTTT. It specifies CASSPVVSGYTDTQYF.

This clonotype has just a few counts. The V call is TRBV10-3, the J call TRBJ1-5; D not resolved. CDR1 and CDR2 (germline): ENHRY, SYGVKD. The CDR3 sequence is 12 residues long. Trimming took 10 bases from V and 0 from J, leaving 7 bases between them. CDR3 amino acids: CATTDSNQPQHF. As DNA, the CDR3 is TGTGCCACCACAGATAGCAATCAGCCCCAGCATTTT.

This clonotype was seen more than once but under ten times. The rearrangement links TRBV12-3 or TRBV12-4 to TRBJ1-1, with D possibly being TRBD1 (5 bases). Trimming took 0 bases from V and 0 from J, leaving 17 bases between them. The CDR3 covers 18 residues. The CDR3 nucleotides read TGTGCCAGCAGTTTAGCCCACAGGTTTCGGGGTATGAACACTGAAGCTTTCTTT. Protein: CASSLAHRFRGMNTEAFF.

The chain recombines TRBV10-3 with TRBJ2-7; D unresolved. Trimming removed 3 bases at V and 6 bases at J, with 6 bases between. This CDR3 comprises 11 residues. CDR1 ENHRY and CDR2 SYGVKD come from the germline V gene. The CDR3 DNA is TGTGCCATCAGTGAAATGGGCGAGCAGTACTTC. It translates to CAISEMGEQYF.